Included here is one T cell receptor beta chain sequence, with context. The sample comes from a study of early T cells in non-severe SARS-CoV-2 infection. Looked up from germline, CDR1 is MGHRA and CDR2 is YSYEKL. Between the trimmed V and J ends, which lost 1 base and 2 bases, there was a span of 18 bases. The CDR3 consists of 17 residues. Each CDR3 protein gets one entry after TCRdb re-called the 5' RACE reads with MiXCR. The sample carries 80,000 to 95,000 distinct CDR3 sequences, around 16% recorded once. The chain is built from TRBV4-1 and TRBJ2-7; D tentatively reads TRBD1 or TRBD2 (5 bases each). Sequences were derived from whole blood, sampled at baseline. This clonotype originated in an adult who was a healthcare worker with PCR-confirmed SARS-CoV-2 infection or an uninfected control (not recorded which). This CDR3 is CASSQGAARDPTYEQYF. DNA for the CDR3: TGCGCCAGCAGCCAAGGAGCTGCCCGGGACCCAACCTACGAGCAGTACTTC.